A selection of T cell receptor beta chains follows, all from one sample in a study of T cells after posttransplantation cyclophosphamide. Data came from immunoSEQ multiplex PCR; TCRdb stores just in-frame clones and leaves some out. Altogether around 66,000 clones are present, 90% to 95% being singletons, with the ten largest covering roughly 2.9%. What was sequenced was PBMCs. Receptors originate from a woman aged 30 to 39 in good health and a related stem cell transplant donor. CDR3s include the opening cysteine and the closing phenylalanine or tryptophan. The D gene is left open where the match is weak. Some rows mark clone size as missing; the rest say once, few, many or name a class of expanded clone.

>TRBV6-1|TRBJ1-2|NA|NA
CASSEALTVHF
TGTGCCAGCAGTGAAGCCTTGACAGTTCACTTC
>TRBV30|TRBJ1-1|NA|NA
CAWVQGTEAFF
TGTGCCTGGGTACAGGGCACTGAAGCTTTCTTT
>TRBV19|TRBJ1-2|TRBD1|NA
CASSIGQESDGYTF
TGTGCCAGTAGCATCGGACAGGAAAGCGATGGCTACACCTTC
>TRBV19|TRBJ2-6|NA|NA
CASSIESRGRSGANVLTF
TGTGCCAGTAGTATAGAATCCCGGGGGCGGTCTGGGGCCAACGTCCTGACTTTC
>TRBV6-5|TRBJ2-1|NA|NA
CASSSQGGEQFF
TGTGCCAGCAGTTCCCAGGGCGGTGAGCAGTTCTTC
>TRBV7-9|TRBJ2-4|NA|once
CASSLVTPRDIQYF
TGTGCCAGCAGCTTAGTAACTCCTAGGGACATTCAGTACTTC
>TRBV4-1|TRBJ1-4|NA|NA
CASSRPPRGKTNEKLFF
TGCGCCAGCAGCCGCCCGCCCAGGGGAAAAACTAATGAAAAACTGTTTTTT
>TRBV19|TRBJ1-3|NA|NA
CASSPPGHRSGNTIYF
TGTGCCAGTAGTCCCCCGGGACATCGCTCTGGAAACACCATATATTTT
>TRBV29-1|TRBJ2-7|TRBD1|NA
CSVDKGQGSEQYF
TGCAGCGTGGACAAGGGACAGGGGAGCGAGCAGTACTTC
>TRBV9|TRBJ1-1|NA|NA
CASSEGGRMNTEAFF
TGTGCCAGCAGCGAGGGGGGACGGATGAACACTGAAGCTTTCTTT
>TRBV5-6|TRBJ1-1|NA|NA
CASTYQTAEAFF
TGTGCCAGCACCTACCAGACAGCCGAAGCTTTCTTT
>TRBV29-1|TRBJ1-3|NA|NA
CSVDIRGNSGNTIYF
TGCAGCGTCGATATTAGAGGGAACTCTGGAAACACCATATATTTT
>TRBV11-2|TRBJ2-7|NA|NA
CASSLDTGRREQYF
TGTGCCAGCAGCTTAGACACGGGCAGACGGGAGCAGTACTTC
>TRBV12-5|TRBJ1-2|TRBD1|once
CASGFSNTRDSVNYGYTF
TGTGCTAGTGGTTTCTCTAACACCAGGGACAGTGTGAACTATGGCTACACCTTC
>TRBV7-9|TRBJ1-1|NA|NA
CASSKDHTNTEAFF
TGTGCCAGCAGCAAAGACCATACGAACACTGAAGCTTTCTTT
>TRBV30|TRBJ2-7|NA|NA
CAWSPELGEQYF
TGTGCCTGGTCCCCAGAGTTGGGTGAGCAGTACTTC
>TRBV19|TRBJ2-3|NA|NA
CASSILRDTDTQYF
TGTGCCAGTAGTATACTCCGGGATACAGATACGCAGTATTTT
>TRBV19|TRBJ2-7|NA|NA
CASSLPGTSSSCEQYF
TGTGCCAGTAGTTTACCTGGGACGTCCTCTTCCTGCGAGCAGTACTTC
>TRBV7-2|TRBJ2-7|NA|NA
CASSLQGSSYEQYF
TGTGCCAGCAGCTTACAGGGGAGCTCCTACGAGCAGTACTTC
>TRBV4-1|TRBJ2-6|TRBD1|NA
CASSQGRQGARGANVLTF
TGCGCCAGCAGCCAAGGGAGACAGGGGGCGCGTGGGGCCAACGTCCTGACTTTC
>TRBV6-6|TRBJ1-5|NA|NA
CASRKGQGRDQPQHF
TGTGCCAGCAGAAAGGGTCAGGGAAGGGATCAGCCCCAGCATTTT
>TRBV18|TRBJ2-3|TRBD2|NA
CASSPSSGGATQYF
TGTGCCAGCTCACCGTCTAGCGGGGGCGCTACGCAGTATTTT
>TRBV5-4|TRBJ1-2|TRBD1|few
CASTLGVGQGAGVYGYTF
TGTGCCAGCACCCTAGGTGTAGGACAGGGGGCAGGAGTTTATGGCTACACCTTC
>TRBV5-5|TRBJ1-1|NA|NA
CASSLLRVNTEAFF
TGTGCCAGCAGCTTGCTTAGGGTGAACACTGAAGCTTTCTTT
>TRBV19|TRBJ1-2|NA|NA
CASSRNRDYGYTF
TGTGCCAGTAGTAGAAATAGGGACTATGGCTACACCTTC
>TRBV6-1|TRBJ2-1|NA|NA
CASRVKGNEQFF
TGTGCCAGCAGGGTAAAGGGCAATGAGCAGTTCTTC
>TRBV11-2|TRBJ2-7|TRBD2|NA
CASRDVKAGGLSYEQYF
TGTGCCAGCAGGGATGTAAAAGCGGGGGGCCTCTCCTACGAGCAGTACTTC
>TRBV27|TRBJ1-6|TRBD1|once
CASSWAGGWKSGNSPLHF
TGTGCCAGCAGTTGGGCAGGGGGCTGGAAATCCGGCAATTCACCCCTCCACTTT
>TRBV10-3|TRBJ1-5|TRBD1|NA
CAISGQGEDQPQHF
TGTGCCATCAGTGGACAGGGTGAAGACCAGCCCCAGCATTTT
>TRBV7-9|TRBJ1-2|TRBD1|NA
CASSPTAGGNYGYTF
TGTGCCAGCAGCCCTACGGCAGGGGGTAACTATGGCTACACCTTC
>TRBV7-8|TRBJ2-7|NA|NA
CASSLVTGAQGYEQYF
TGTGCCAGCAGCTTAGTAACCGGGGCCCAGGGCTACGAGCAGTACTTC
>TRBV5-4|TRBJ1-1|NA|NA
CASSFGVGQKNTEAFF
TGTGCCAGCAGCTTCGGTGTGGGGCAGAAGAACACTGAAGCTTTCTTT
>TRBV7-2|TRBJ2-3|NA|once
CASSPISTDTQYF
TGTGCCAGCAGCCCGATAAGTACAGATACGCAGTATTTT
>TRBV27|TRBJ2-2|TRBD1|NA
CASSRQGAYTGELFF
TGTGCCAGCAGCCGACAGGGGGCTTACACCGGGGAGCTGTTTTTT
>TRBV27|TRBJ1-6|NA|NA
CASRRDTGGGSSYNSPLHF
TGTGCCAGCAGGAGGGACACAGGTGGGGGAAGCTCCTATAATTCACCCCTCCACTTT
>TRBV6-4|TRBJ2-7|TRBD2|NA
CASSAEAGPTYEQYF
TGTGCCAGCAGTGCAGAAGCGGGGCCCACCTACGAGCAGTACTTC
>TRBV2|TRBJ1-4|NA|NA
CASSRTNEKLFF
TGTGCCAGCAGTAGAACTAATGAAAAACTGTTTTTT
>TRBV7-9|TRBJ2-4|NA|NA
CASSLAGTKNIQYF
TGTGCCAGCAGCTTAGCTGGGACCAAAAACATTCAGTACTTC
>TRBV2|TRBJ1-2|TRBD1|NA
CASSAVTGAAGYTF
TGTGCCAGCAGTGCAGTGACAGGGGCGGCTGGCTACACCTTC
>TRBV30|TRBJ1-1|NA|NA
CACKGGLNTEAFF
TGTGCCTGTAAGGGGGGTCTGAACACTGAAGCTTTCTTT
>TRBV6-4|TRBJ2-3|NA|NA
CASSDEGGPTDTQYF
TGTGCCAGCAGTGACGAGGGGGGGCCAACAGATACGCAGTATTTT
>TRBV7-9|TRBJ1-2|NA|NA
CASSSLNRAGGYTF
TGTGCCAGCAGCTCGTTAAACCGAGCGGGCGGCTACACCTTC
>TRBV19|TRBJ1-2|NA|NA
CASSIDGGPGYGYTF
TGTGCCAGTAGTATAGATGGCGGGCCGGGCTATGGCTACACCTTC
>TRBV15|TRBJ2-7|NA|NA
CATSSRKGGNVYEQYF
TGTGCCACCAGCAGCCGGAAGGGGGGGAATGTATACGAGCAGTACTTC
>TRBV30|TRBJ2-3|TRBD2|NA
CAWSVLGGMVATDTQYF
TGTGCCTGGAGTGTACTGGGAGGGATGGTAGCCACAGATACGCAGTATTTT
>TRBV19|TRBJ2-3|NA|NA
CASSIGTGWGHTDTQYF
TGTGCCAGTAGTATAGGAACAGGGTGGGGGCACACAGATACGCAGTATTTT
>TRBV7-2|TRBJ2-5|NA|NA
CASSLNTETQYF
TGTGCCAGCAGCTTAAACACAGAGACCCAGTACTTC
>TRBV15|TRBJ1-1|NA|NA
CATSRDRREGTEAFF
TGTGCCACCAGCAGAGATAGGAGGGAGGGCACTGAAGCTTTCTTT
>TRBV28|TRBJ2-7|NA|NA
CASSLMAASSYEQYF
TGTGCCAGCAGTTTAATGGCGGCTAGCTCCTACGAGCAGTACTTC
>TRBV6-6|TRBJ2-7|TRBD2|NA
CASRAPSSGGAREQYF
TGTGCCAGCCGGGCCCCTTCTAGCGGGGGGGCCCGGGAGCAGTACTTC
>TRBV7-9|TRBJ2-7|TRBD1|NA
CASSLVPGQGADEQYF
TGTGCCAGCAGCTTAGTTCCGGGACAGGGGGCTGACGAGCAGTACTTC
>TRBV5-6|TRBJ2-5|NA|NA
CASSPRDNRETQYF
TGTGCCAGCAGCCCTAGGGACAACAGGGAGACCCAGTACTTC
>TRBV5-5|TRBJ1-1|NA|NA
CASSPRTVTNTEAFF
TGTGCCAGCAGCCCCCGGACAGTAACGAACACTGAAGCTTTCTTT
>TRBV5-6|TRBJ2-5|TRBD2|NA
CASSRRTSRETQYF
TGTGCCAGCAGCCGCAGGACTAGCAGGGAGACCCAGTACTTC
>TRBV15|TRBJ1-3|TRBD1|NA
CATSPFGGGDRETGNTIYF
TGTGCCACCAGCCCCTTCGGAGGCGGGGACAGAGAGACCGGAAACACCATATATTTT
>TRBV2|TRBJ2-2|TRBD1|NA
CASRGQGNTGELFF
TGTGCCAGCAGAGGACAGGGGAACACCGGGGAGCTGTTTTTT
>TRBV7-9|TRBJ1-1|NA|NA
CASSPSPGTTEAFF
TGTGCCAGCAGCCCTAGCCCGGGCACCACTGAAGCTTTCTTT